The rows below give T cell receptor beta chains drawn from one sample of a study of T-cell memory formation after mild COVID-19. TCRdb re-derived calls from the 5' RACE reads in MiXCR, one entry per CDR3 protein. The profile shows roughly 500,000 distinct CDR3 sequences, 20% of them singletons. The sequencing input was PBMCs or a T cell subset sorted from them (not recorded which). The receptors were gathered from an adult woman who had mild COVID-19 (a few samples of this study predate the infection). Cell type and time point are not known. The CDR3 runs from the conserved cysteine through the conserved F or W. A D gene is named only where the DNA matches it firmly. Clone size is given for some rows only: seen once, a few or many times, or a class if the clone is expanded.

CDR3 protein: CASSLYASGRALETQYF
CDR3 DNA: TGTGCCAGCAGTTTATACGCTAGCGGGAGGGCCTTAGAGACCCAGTACTTC
clone size: NA
V gene: TRBV12-3/TRBV12-4
J gene: TRBJ2-5
D gene: TRBD2

CDR3 protein: CASSLAKRSTDTQYF
CDR3 DNA: TGCGCCAGCAGCTTGGCTAAGCGAAGCACAGATACGCAGTATTTT
clone size: NA
V gene: TRBV5-1
J gene: TRBJ2-3
D gene: NA

CDR3 protein: CASSYTSGMANEQYF
CDR3 DNA: TGTGCCAGCAGCTATACTAGCGGGATGGCAAACGAGCAGTACTTC
clone size: NA
V gene: TRBV11-3
J gene: TRBJ2-7
D gene: TRBD2

CDR3 protein: CASSSGVHYEQYF
CDR3 DNA: TGTGCCAGCAGTTCAGGGGTCCACTACGAGCAGTACTTC
clone size: NA
V gene: TRBV28
J gene: TRBJ2-7
D gene: NA

CDR3 protein: CATQLAGGDNEQFF
CDR3 DNA: TGTGCCACCCAACTAGCGGGAGGGGACAATGAGCAGTTCTTC
clone size: NA
V gene: TRBV24-1
J gene: TRBJ2-1
D gene: TRBD2

CDR3 protein: CATSAFETQYF
CDR3 DNA: TGTGCCACCAGTGCCTTCGAGACCCAGTACTTC
clone size: NA
V gene: TRBV24-1
J gene: TRBJ2-5
D gene: NA

CDR3 protein: CASSGGQGFYNEQFF
CDR3 DNA: TGTGCCAGCAGTGGGGGACAGGGATTCTACAATGAGCAGTTCTTC
clone size: NA
V gene: TRBV6-6
J gene: TRBJ2-1
D gene: TRBD1

CDR3 protein: CASSLGGGPYGYTF
CDR3 DNA: TGTGCCAGCAGTTTGGGAGGTGGTCCGTATGGCTACACCTTC
clone size: few
V gene: TRBV5-1
J gene: TRBJ1-2
D gene: NA

CDR3 protein: CASSDRGLAGGAGSYNEQFF
CDR3 DNA: TGTGCCAGCAGTGATCGGGGCCTAGCGGGGGGCGCCGGGTCCTACAATGAGCAGTTCTTC
clone size: NA
V gene: TRBV2
J gene: TRBJ2-1
D gene: TRBD2

CDR3 protein: CSARAAGTLNTEAFF
CDR3 DNA: TGCAGTGCTAGAGCCGCCGGGACACTTAACACTGAAGCTTTCTTT
clone size: NA
V gene: TRBV20-1
J gene: TRBJ1-1
D gene: NA

CDR3 protein: CASSLRTGGPNTEAFF
CDR3 DNA: TGTGCCAGCAGCTTAAGGACAGGGGGCCCGAACACTGAAGCTTTCTTT
clone size: few
V gene: TRBV7-9
J gene: TRBJ1-1
D gene: TRBD1

CDR3 protein: CASRRGSQTRGETQYF
CDR3 DNA: TGTGCCAGCAGGCGGGGATCTCAAACTCGGGGGGAGACCCAGTACTTC
clone size: NA
V gene: TRBV6-5
J gene: TRBJ2-5
D gene: NA

CDR3 protein: CASSEGPNRGETQYF
CDR3 DNA: TGTGCCAGCAGCGAGGGCCCTAACAGGGGAGAGACCCAGTACTTC
clone size: few
V gene: TRBV9
J gene: TRBJ2-5
D gene: TRBD1

CDR3 protein: CASSLTPTSGVYNEQFF
CDR3 DNA: TGTGCCAGCAGCCTAACACCGACTAGCGGGGTGTACAATGAGCAGTTCTTC
clone size: NA
V gene: TRBV7-2
J gene: TRBJ2-1
D gene: TRBD2

CDR3 protein: CASSPVKSETQYF
CDR3 DNA: TGTGCCAGCTCCCCCGTGAAGAGCGAGACCCAGTACTTC
clone size: once
V gene: TRBV18
J gene: TRBJ2-5
D gene: NA

CDR3 protein: CASSQDRAGGPQSEQFF
CDR3 DNA: TGCGCCAGCAGCCAAGATAGGGCGGGGGGCCCTCAGAGTGAGCAGTTCTTC
clone size: few
V gene: TRBV4-1
J gene: TRBJ2-1
D gene: TRBD2

CDR3 protein: CASSPRDRGFETQYF
CDR3 DNA: TGTGCCAGCAGCCCCCGGGACAGGGGTTTTGAGACCCAGTACTTC
clone size: NA
V gene: TRBV7-2
J gene: TRBJ2-5
D gene: TRBD1

CDR3 protein: CASSPKLQETQYF
CDR3 DNA: TGTGCCAGCTCCCCAAAACTCCAAGAGACCCAGTACTTC
clone size: few
V gene: TRBV18
J gene: TRBJ2-5
D gene: NA

CDR3 protein: CASSFISGRVYNEQFF
CDR3 DNA: TGTGCCAGCAGCTTCATTAGCGGGAGGGTATACAATGAGCAGTTCTTC
clone size: few
V gene: TRBV7-9
J gene: TRBJ2-1
D gene: TRBD2

CDR3 protein: CASSLVGLAASSYEQYF
CDR3 DNA: TGTGCCAGCAGCTTAGTCGGATTAGCGGCAAGCTCCTACGAGCAGTACTTC
clone size: NA
V gene: TRBV11-2
J gene: TRBJ2-7
D gene: NA

CDR3 protein: CASNLGGQTYEQYF
CDR3 DNA: TGTGCCAGCAACCTAGGGGGACAGACTTACGAGCAGTACTTC
clone size: few
V gene: TRBV6-2/TRBV6-3
J gene: TRBJ2-7
D gene: TRBD1

CDR3 protein: CASSLDGSGNEQYF
CDR3 DNA: TGCGCCAGCAGCTTGGATGGGAGCGGTAACGAGCAGTACTTC
clone size: NA
V gene: TRBV5-1
J gene: TRBJ2-7
D gene: NA

CDR3 protein: CASSSPSERDNEQFF
CDR3 DNA: TGTGCCAGCAGCTCCCCTTCTGAACGGGACAATGAGCAGTTCTTC
clone size: NA
V gene: TRBV5-4
J gene: TRBJ2-1
D gene: NA

CDR3 protein: CASSLESRDNEQFF
CDR3 DNA: TGTGCCAGCAGCTTAGAGTCGAGGGACAATGAGCAGTTCTTC
clone size: NA
V gene: TRBV7-9
J gene: TRBJ2-1
D gene: NA

CDR3 protein: CASSETTDSPLHF
CDR3 DNA: TGTGCCAGCAGTGAAACGACGGATTCACCCCTCCACTTT
clone size: NA
V gene: TRBV2
J gene: TRBJ1-6
D gene: NA

CDR3 protein: CASSQGSLAGVWETQYF
CDR3 DNA: TGCGCCAGCAGCCAAGGTAGCCTAGCGGGGGTGTGGGAGACCCAGTACTTC
clone size: NA
V gene: TRBV4-1
J gene: TRBJ2-5
D gene: TRBD2

CDR3 protein: CASSYDNSYEQYF
CDR3 DNA: TGTGCCAGCAGTTACGACAACTCCTACGAGCAGTACTTC
clone size: NA
V gene: TRBV6-2/TRBV6-3
J gene: TRBJ2-7
D gene: NA

CDR3 protein: CSARDASGHNEQFF
CDR3 DNA: TGCAGTGCTAGAGATGCATCAGGCCACAATGAGCAGTTCTTC
clone size: many
V gene: TRBV20-1
J gene: TRBJ2-1
D gene: NA

CDR3 protein: CSARAIGTGGYGYTF
CDR3 DNA: TGCAGTGCTAGGGCCATAGGGACAGGCGGCTATGGCTACACCTTC
clone size: few
V gene: TRBV20-1
J gene: TRBJ1-2
D gene: TRBD1

CDR3 protein: CAISEAYPGRGSTDTQYF
CDR3 DNA: TGTGCCATCAGTGAGGCCTACCCGGGCCGCGGGTCTACAGATACGCAGTATTTT
clone size: NA
V gene: TRBV10-3
J gene: TRBJ2-3
D gene: NA

CDR3 protein: CATQSGMNTEAFF
CDR3 DNA: TGTGCCACCCAGTCTGGCATGAACACTGAAGCTTTCTTT
clone size: few
V gene: TRBV15
J gene: TRBJ1-1
D gene: NA

CDR3 protein: CATAPTRVGNTEAFF
CDR3 DNA: TGTGCCACCGCACCCACCAGGGTGGGGAACACTGAAGCTTTCTTT
clone size: few
V gene: TRBV6-2/TRBV6-3
J gene: TRBJ1-1
D gene: NA

CDR3 protein: CASSQHSSGYQYF
CDR3 DNA: TGTGCCAGCAGCCAACACTCCAGTGGTTACCAGTACTTC
clone size: few
V gene: TRBV3-1
J gene: TRBJ2-5
D gene: NA

CDR3 protein: CASSLVGSSGANVLTF
CDR3 DNA: TGTGCCAGCAGCTTAGTTGGGAGCTCCGGGGCCAACGTCCTGACTTTC
clone size: NA
V gene: TRBV5-1
J gene: TRBJ2-6
D gene: NA

CDR3 protein: CASSFPRDGIANTGELFF
CDR3 DNA: TGTGCCAGCAGCTTTCCTCGGGACGGCATCGCGAACACCGGGGAGCTGTTTTTT
clone size: NA
V gene: TRBV7-9
J gene: TRBJ2-2
D gene: NA

CDR3 protein: CASSTGPTGAAGANVLTF
CDR3 DNA: TGTGCCAGCAGCACAGGCCCGACGGGGGCGGCTGGGGCCAACGTCCTGACTTTC
clone size: few
V gene: TRBV12-3/TRBV12-4
J gene: TRBJ2-6
D gene: NA

CDR3 protein: CASSHPHVQGIYEQYF
CDR3 DNA: TGTGCCAGCAGCCATCCTCACGTGCAGGGAATCTACGAGCAGTACTTC
clone size: NA
V gene: TRBV4-2
J gene: TRBJ2-7
D gene: NA

CDR3 protein: CASSLPQLSYNEQFF
CDR3 DNA: TGTGCCAGCAGTTTACCTCAACTCTCCTACAATGAGCAGTTCTTC
clone size: many
V gene: TRBV12-3/TRBV12-4
J gene: TRBJ2-1
D gene: NA

CDR3 protein: CASSLADNAYEQYF
CDR3 DNA: TGTGCCAGCAGCCTAGCGGATAACGCCTACGAGCAGTACTTC
clone size: NA
V gene: TRBV2
J gene: TRBJ2-7
D gene: TRBD2

CDR3 protein: CASSSHLGLAGGETQYF
CDR3 DNA: TGTGCCAGCAGTTCCCACCTGGGACTAGCGGGAGGAGAGACCCAGTACTTC
clone size: NA
V gene: TRBV12-3/TRBV12-4
J gene: TRBJ2-5
D gene: TRBD2

CDR3 protein: CASSRQDVNEQFF
CDR3 DNA: TGTGCCAGCAGTCGACAGGATGTCAATGAGCAGTTCTTC
clone size: few
V gene: TRBV6-2/TRBV6-3
J gene: TRBJ2-1
D gene: NA

CDR3 protein: CASSSRTENSPLHF
CDR3 DNA: TGTGCCAGCAGCTCCCGGACAGAGAATTCACCCCTCCACTTT
clone size: NA
V gene: TRBV11-2
J gene: TRBJ1-6
D gene: NA

CDR3 protein: CASSLVLVVVPDTQYF
CDR3 DNA: TGTGCCAGCAGTTTAGTTCTAGTAGTGGTTCCAGATACGCAGTATTTT
clone size: once
V gene: TRBV12-3/TRBV12-4
J gene: TRBJ2-3
D gene: NA

CDR3 protein: CASSVLGSTGELFF
CDR3 DNA: TGCGCCAGCAGTGTATTAGGGAGCACCGGGGAGCTGTTTTTT
clone size: NA
V gene: TRBV10-2
J gene: TRBJ2-2
D gene: NA

CDR3 protein: CASSWGTASYEQYF
CDR3 DNA: TGTGCCAGCAGTTGGGGGACAGCCTCCTACGAGCAGTACTTC
clone size: NA
V gene: TRBV5-5
J gene: TRBJ2-7
D gene: TRBD1

CDR3 protein: CASSPGRDSLRPQHF
CDR3 DNA: TGTGCCAGCAGCCCAGGGAGGGACAGTCTCCGGCCCCAGCATTTT
clone size: few
V gene: TRBV7-9
J gene: TRBJ1-5
D gene: TRBD1

CDR3 protein: CSARTRKSNQPQHF
CDR3 DNA: TGCAGTGCTCGAACACGGAAAAGCAATCAGCCCCAGCATTTT
clone size: NA
V gene: TRBV20-1
J gene: TRBJ1-5
D gene: NA

CDR3 protein: CATTRPGTTDTQYF
CDR3 DNA: TGTGCCACCACTCGACCCGGAACCACAGATACGCAGTATTTT
clone size: few
V gene: TRBV24-1
J gene: TRBJ2-3
D gene: NA

CDR3 protein: CASSRWGLAAMNSYNEQFF
CDR3 DNA: TGTGCCAGCTCACGGTGGGGACTAGCGGCTATGAACTCCTACAATGAGCAGTTCTTC
clone size: few
V gene: TRBV18
J gene: TRBJ2-1
D gene: TRBD2

CDR3 protein: CASTAAGGSGNQPQHF
CDR3 DNA: TGTGCCAGCACCGCGGCAGGCGGTAGCGGCAATCAGCCCCAGCATTTT
clone size: NA
V gene: TRBV6-1
J gene: TRBJ1-5
D gene: NA

CDR3 protein: CSARGPRGVKTEAFF
CDR3 DNA: TGCAGTGCTAGAGGGCCCAGGGGCGTGAAGACTGAAGCTTTCTTT
clone size: NA
V gene: TRBV20-1
J gene: TRBJ1-1
D gene: NA

CDR3 protein: CASSQGGQGAGVTEAFF
CDR3 DNA: TGTGCCAGCAGCCAAGGGGGACAGGGGGCGGGAGTCACTGAAGCTTTCTTT
clone size: NA
V gene: TRBV4-2
J gene: TRBJ1-1
D gene: TRBD1

CDR3 protein: CAWSGVRGSTEAFF
CDR3 DNA: TGTGCCTGGAGTGGAGTCAGGGGTTCCACTGAAGCTTTCTTT
clone size: NA
V gene: TRBV30
J gene: TRBJ1-1
D gene: NA

CDR3 protein: CASSLTPEAFF
CDR3 DNA: TGTGCCAGCAGCTTAACCCCTGAAGCTTTCTTT
clone size: NA
V gene: TRBV7-9
J gene: TRBJ1-1
D gene: NA

CDR3 protein: CSASYRSHSNQPQHF
CDR3 DNA: TGCAGTGCTAGTTACAGAAGCCATAGCAATCAGCCCCAGCATTTT
clone size: NA
V gene: TRBV20-1
J gene: TRBJ1-5
D gene: NA